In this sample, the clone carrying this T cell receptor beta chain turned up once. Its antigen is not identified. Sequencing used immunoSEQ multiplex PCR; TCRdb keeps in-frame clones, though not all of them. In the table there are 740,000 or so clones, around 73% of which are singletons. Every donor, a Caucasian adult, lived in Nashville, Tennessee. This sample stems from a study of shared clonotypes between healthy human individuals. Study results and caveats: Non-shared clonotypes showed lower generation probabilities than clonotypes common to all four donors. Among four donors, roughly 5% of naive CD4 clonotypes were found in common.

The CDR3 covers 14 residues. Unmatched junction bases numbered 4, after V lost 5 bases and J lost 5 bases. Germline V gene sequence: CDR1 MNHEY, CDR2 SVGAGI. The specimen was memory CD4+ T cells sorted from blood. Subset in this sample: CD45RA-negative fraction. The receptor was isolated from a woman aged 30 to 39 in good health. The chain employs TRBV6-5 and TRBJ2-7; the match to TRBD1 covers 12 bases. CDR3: CASSPGTGGHEQYF. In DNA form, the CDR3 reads TGTGCCAGCAGTCCCGGGACAGGGGGCCACGAGCAGTACTTC.